This TCR beta chain emerged from a study of neurological immune-mediated disorders. A single record per CDR3 protein comes from TCRdb applying MiXCR to the 5' RACE reads. The sample contains more than 55,000 distinct CDR3 sequences, around a tenth of which appear only once. The V end lost 5 bases, the J end lost 6 bases, and 16 bases lay between the germline ends. The CDR3 contains 15 residues. Whole-study results and caveats: HTLV-1-associated myelopathy led in TCR clonal expansion, while multiple sclerosis ranked lowest, below healthy controls.

Time point meaning: longitudinal time-point 2. A word on this clonotype: Its antigen remains unknown.

The sequence was collected from a man aged 30 to 45 in good health. The rearrangement joins TRBV12-3 or TRBV12-4 to TRBJ1-4; the D gene is possibly TRBD1 (5 bases). The sample comprised PBMCs. As DNA, the CDR3 is TGTGCCAGCAGTAACTTCCGGGGCCGGGATGAAAAACTGTTTTTT. As protein: CASSNFRGRDEKLFF.